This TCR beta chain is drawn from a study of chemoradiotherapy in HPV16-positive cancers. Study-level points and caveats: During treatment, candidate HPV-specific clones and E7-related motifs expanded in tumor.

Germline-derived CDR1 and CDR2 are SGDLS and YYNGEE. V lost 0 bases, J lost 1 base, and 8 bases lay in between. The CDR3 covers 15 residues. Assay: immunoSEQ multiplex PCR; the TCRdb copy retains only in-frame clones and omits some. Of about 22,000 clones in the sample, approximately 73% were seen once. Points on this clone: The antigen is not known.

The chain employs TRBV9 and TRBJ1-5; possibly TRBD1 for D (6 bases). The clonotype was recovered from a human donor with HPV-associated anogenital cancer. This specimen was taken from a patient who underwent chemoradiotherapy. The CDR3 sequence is CASSVAGESNQPQHF. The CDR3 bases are TGTGCCAGCAGCGTAGCAGGGGAAAGCAATCAGCCCCAGCATTTT.